This T cell receptor (beta chain) is drawn from a study of T cells after yellow fever vaccination. Researchers made TCR cDNA using 5'RACE template switching, and this step added a universal primer site and UMIs. MiXCR was run by TCRdb on the 5' RACE reads, yielding one entry per CDR3 protein. The table lists a few hundred thousand distinct CDR3 sequences, 13% of them singletons. Study results and limitations: Most primary-vaccination clones recurred post-booster (roughly 96% CD4, roughly 87% CD8). Repertoires obtained by FACS sorting could include abundant clonotypes that entered as contaminants from the bulk population. Just a small share of clonotypes turned up in the CD4 compartment as well as the CD8 compartment.

This CDR3 contains 13 residues. J gave up 15 bases and V 6 bases, and 10 bases lay outside the gene matches. This clonotype was found a few times. Its antigen is currently unknown. The material was CD4+ T cells sorted from PBMCs, obtained 45 days after the yellow fever booster vaccination. This clonotype originated in a man younger than 40 who received the YFV17D yellow fever vaccine. This sequence joins TRBV12-3 or TRBV12-4 and TRBJ2-1, with TRBD2 matching over 11 bases. The CDR3 is CASSQTSGDGTFF. The CDR3 DNA is TGTGCCAGCAGCCAGACTAGCGGGGACGGCACGTTCTTC.